This entry lists 26 T cell receptor beta chains sequenced from one sample in a study of blood T cell repertoires in COVID-19. Libraries were prepared by immunoSEQ multiplex PCR; TCRdb keeps only in-frame clonotypes and omits some of them. This sample has approximately 60,000 clones, with 65% to 80% found just once. Material: peripheral blood. All receptors derive from a man between 60 and 70 years old with acute or convalescent COVID-19.

This sequence joins TRBV29-1 and TRBJ2-1; 9 positions agree with TRBD2. Germline CDR1 reads SQVTM; CDR2 reads ANQGSEA. V was clipped by 5 bases and J by 5 bases; unmatched bases: 16. The CDR3 sequence is 17 residues long. CDR3 DNA sequence: TGCAGCGTTACCTCTCAACTAGCGGGCGCCGGGAACAATGAGCAGTTCTTC. Translation gives CSVTSQLAGAGNNEQFF.

This clone was recorded only once. The rearrangement uses TRBV4-1 and TRBJ2-4, with D perhaps matching TRBD2 (6 bases). CDR1 and CDR2 from the germline V gene are MGHRA and YSYEKL. The CDR3 totals 18 residues. Trimming took 0 bases from V and 0 from J, leaving 15 bases between them. CDR3 residues: CASSQDGTFPLAKNIQYF. The CDR3 DNA sequence: TGCGCCAGCAGCCAAGATGGGACTTTTCCCCTAGCCAAAAACATTCAGTACTTC.

The V call is TRBV9, the J call TRBJ1-1; the D is unclear. Trimming left V 0 bases short and J 0 bases short, with 15 bases between. This CDR3 comprises 17 residues. Germline assignment: CDR1 SGDLS and CDR2 YYNGEE. The CDR3 bases are TGTGCCAGCAGCGTAGGGGTAACGGGGAACATGAACACTGAAGCTTTCTTT. Its translation is CASSVGVTGNMNTEAFF.

This clone occurred a few times. The chain combines TRBV20-1 with TRBJ2-3; a possible D gene is TRBD1 (5 bases). The length of the CDR3 is 15 residues. Trimming shortened V by 3 bases and J by 6 bases, and 19 bases separated the two germline ends. Germline V gives CDR1 DFQATT, CDR2 SNEGSKA (reference sequence). The CDR3 DNA reads TGCAGTGCTAGTGTTGTTAGCCGACAGTTCGATACGCAGTATTTT. Translated, it gives CSASVVSRQFDTQYF.

This chain connects TRBV27 to TRBJ2-7; possibly TRBD2 for D (6 bases). Germline CDR1 is MNHEY and CDR2 is SMNVEV (reference sequence). CDR3 length: 15 amino acids. With 8 bases removed from V and 3 bases from J, the gap between germline ends came to 20 bases. This chain's CDR3 is CASRPSPGANYEQYF. CDR3 in DNA: TGTGCCAGCCGCCCTAGTCCGGGAGCTAACTACGAGCAGTACTTC.

The V call is TRBV18, the J call TRBJ2-6; TRBD1 is a possible D gene (6 bases). Germline V gene sequence: CDR1 KGHSH, CDR2 LQKENI. V gave up 5 bases and J gave up 1 base, with 18 bases separating them. This CDR3 is 18 amino acids long. The CDR3 nucleotides are TGTGCCAGCTCATCTCGGGACATCGATGAATCTGGGGCCAACGTCCTGACTTTC. Translating it yields CASSSRDIDESGANVLTF. The complete variable domain, with remaining parts taken from reference TRBV18 and TRBJ2-6, reads NAGVMQNPRHLVRRRGQEARLRCSPMKGHSHVYWYRQLPEEGLKFMVYLQKENIIDESGMPKERFSAEFPKEGPSILRIQQVVRGDSAAYFCASSSRDIDESGANVLTFGAGSRLTVL.

This rearrangement joins TRBV20-1 to TRBJ2-2, with 9 bases fitting TRBD1. The CDR3 is 15 residues long. The V and J ends lost 3 bases and 0 bases, in that order; junction bases with no gene match: 2. Germline-derived CDR1 and CDR2 are DFQATT and SNEGSKA (reference sequence). CDR3 amino acids: CSASRQGANTGELFF. The CDR3 DNA follows: TGCAGTGCTAGTAGACAGGGGGCGAACACCGGGGAGCTGTTTTTT.

V usage is TRBV6-5 and J usage is TRBJ2-1, with TRBD2 matching 7 bases. CDR3 length: 15 amino acids. Germline V gene sequence: CDR1 MNHEY, CDR2 SVGAGI. V shed 6 bases and J 6 bases; nucleotides not matched to a gene: 11. The CDR3 sequence: CASRSATGGGNEQFF. DNA for the CDR3: TGTGCCAGCAGGTCAGCCACGGGGGGAGGCAATGAGCAGTTCTTC.

The table lists this clone with a count of one. The V gene is TRBV7-3, the J gene TRBJ2-5, with TRBD2 matching 9 bases. The germline CDR1 and CDR2 sequences are SGHTA and FQGTGA. Trimming cost V 4 bases and J 1 base; bases outside gene matches: 4. The CDR3 length is 15 residues. The CDR3 nucleotides read TGTGCCAGCAGCTCGACTAGCGGTTCCCAAGAGACCCAGTACTTC. Translating it yields CASSSTSGSQETQYF.

The CDR3 DNA follows: TGTGCCAGCCCTCGGGACAGGGTTAATGAAAAACTGTTTTTT. This encodes CASPRDRVNEKLFF. This chain links TRBV21-1 with TRBJ1-4; TRBD1 is taken as the D call from the table, unchecked against the DNA. TRBV21-1 is a pseudogene. The CDR3 is made up of 14 amino acids.

The rearrangement uses TRBV5-5 and TRBJ2-3; possibly TRBD2 for D (6 bases). The CDR3 loop spans 15 amino acids. The germline V gene encodes CDR1 SGHKS and CDR2 YYEKEE (reference sequence). Trimming cost V 4 bases and J 4 bases, with 16 bases left between them. This chain's CDR3 is CASSQLVGEADTQYF. In DNA form, the CDR3 reads TGTGCCAGCAGCCAGTTAGTCGGGGAGGCAGATACGCAGTATTTT.

This clone appeared a few times. The rearrangement uses TRBV4-1 and TRBJ1-5; D may be TRBD1 (5 bases). Germline V gene lookup returns CDR1 MGHRA and CDR2 YSYEKL. The CDR3 extends over 17 amino acids. V lost 4 bases and J 7 bases, leaving 23 bases between the germline ends. The CDR3 reads CASSPTTKGIASQPQHF. For the CDR3, the DNA is TGCGCCAGCAGCCCCACGACGAAGGGGATAGCAAGCCAGCCCCAGCATTTT.

The rearrangement uses TRBV6-4 and TRBJ2-3, with 8 bases that match TRBD2. The germline V gene has CDR1 MRHNA and CDR2 SNTAGT. With V trimmed by 6 bases and J by 6 bases, 8 bases remained unmatched. There are 14 residues in the CDR3. The CDR3 is CASRPGLGADTQYF. CDR3 bases: TGTGCCAGCAGACCGGGACTAGGGGCCGATACGCAGTATTTT.

J is TRBJ2-5 and V is TRBV10-3; D uncertain. V dropped 2 bases and J dropped 1 base, with 5 bases sitting between them. The CDR3 runs 13 residues. The V gene's germline CDR1 is ENHRY and CDR2 SYGVKD. The CDR3 loop reads CAISEVFQETQYF. The CDR3 DNA reads as TGTGCCATCAGTGAGGTATTCCAAGAGACCCAGTACTTC.

J is TRBJ2-7 and V is TRBV6-5; 10 bases fit TRBD1. The V and J ends lost 7 bases and 3 bases, in that order; junction bases with no gene match: 3. The CDR3 spans 13 residues. Germline CDR1 MNHEY, CDR2 SVGAGI. The CDR3: CASTRTGGYEQYF. CDR3 coding DNA: TGTGCCAGCACCAGGACAGGGGGCTACGAGCAGTACTTC.

J is TRBJ1-1 and V is TRBV19; 10 bases are a match to TRBD1. CDR1 is LNHDA and CDR2 is SQIVND in the germline V gene (reference sequence). Unmatched junction bases numbered 5, after V lost 6 bases and J lost 1 base. The CDR3 sequence is 15 residues long. CDR3 nucleotide sequence: TGTGCCAGTAGGGACAGGGGGAGTTGGAACACTGAAGCTTTCTTT. Translated, it gives CASRDRGSWNTEAFF.

This clone was seen a single time. The chain couples TRBV4-2 to TRBJ1-3; 7 bases line up with TRBD1. The V gene end was trimmed by 0 bases and the J gene end by 1 base; junction bases not matched to a gene: 6. The germline V gene has CDR1 LGHNA and CDR2 YNFKEQ. The CDR3 extends over 17 amino acids. CDR3: CASSQDPDRMSGNTIYF. The CDR3 nucleotides are TGTGCCAGCAGCCAAGATCCGGACAGGATGTCTGGAAACACCATATATTTT.

V is TRBV29-1 and J is TRBJ2-5, with D perhaps TRBD2 (6 bases). The V end was cut by 5 bases, the J end by 10 bases, with 14 bases between. The CDR3 length is 11 residues. Germline CDR1 SQVTM, CDR2 ANQGSEA. CDR3 nucleotides: TGCAGCGTTCCCCTCGGAGGGGTCCAGTACTTC. Translating gives CSVPLGGVQYF.

V gene TRBV10-1 combines with J gene TRBJ1-2; 8 bases are a match to TRBD1. This CDR3 is built from 13 residues. The V and J ends lost 5 bases and 4 bases, in that order; junction bases with no gene match: 3. The germline V gene has CDR1 WNHNN and CDR2 SYGVQD (reference sequence). This CDR3 is CASSPDRVYGYTF. CDR3 in DNA: TGCGCCAGCAGTCCGGACAGGGTCTATGGCTACACCTTC.

The genes are TRBV9 and TRBJ1-2; D is unclear. CDR3 length: 15 amino acids. CDR1 and CDR2 (germline): SGDLS, YYNGEE. Deletions cut 3 bases from V and 2 bases from J, with 14 bases between. As DNA, the CDR3 is TGTGCCAGCAGCGCCCGACTAGGGATAAACTATGGCTACACCTTC. This translates into CASSARLGINYGYTF.

This clone was seen more than once but under ten times. This chain links TRBV7-2 with TRBJ1-1; D ambiguous. V lost 5 bases and J 1 base, leaving 14 bases between the germline ends. The germline CDR1 and CDR2 sequences are SGHTA and FQGNSA. The CDR3 loop spans 15 amino acids. This CDR3 is CASSQGIYRNTEAFF. The CDR3 DNA reads TGTGCCAGCAGCCAAGGAATCTACAGGAACACTGAAGCTTTCTTT.

The J gene is TRBJ2-7, the V gene TRBV19, with D possibly matching TRBD2 (5 bases). CDR1 is LNHDA, CDR2 SQIVND, per germline (reference sequence). Trimming cost V 3 bases and J 3 bases, with 12 bases left between them. The length of the CDR3 is 14 residues. The CDR3 nucleotides are TGTGCCAGTAGTATCCCCGGGATGAGCTACGAGCAGTACTTC. Translation gives CASSIPGMSYEQYF. Full variable domain (rest looked up from reference TRBV19 and TRBJ2-7): DGGITQSPKYLFRKEGQNVTLSCEQNLNHDAMYWYRQDPGQGLRLIYYSQIVNDFQKGDIAEGYSVSREKKESFPLTVTSAQKNPTAFYLCASSIPGMSYEQYFGPGTRLTVT.

The chain joins TRBV28 to TRBJ1-3; D is unclear. Trimming removed 4 bases at V and 0 bases at J, with 10 bases between. The CDR3 covers 15 residues. The germline V gene encodes CDR1 MDHEN and CDR2 SYDVKM. The chain's CDR3 is CASSSGVYSGNTIYF. CDR3 sequence (DNA): TGTGCCAGCAGTTCCGGGGTCTACTCTGGAAACACCATATATTTT.

The chain has TRBV18 and TRBJ1-4; TRBD1 is a possible D gene (5 bases). The CDR3 covers 14 residues. Trimming took 2 bases from V and 8 from J, leaving 12 bases between them. Germline assignment: CDR1 KGHSH and CDR2 LQKENI. CDR3: CASSPRGAVEKLFF. The DNA for the CDR3 is TGTGCCAGCTCACCAAGGGGCGCGGTAGAAAAACTGTTTTTT.

The chain has TRBV4-2 and TRBJ2-2; possibly TRBD1 for D (5 bases). From germline, CDR1 is LGHNA and CDR2 YNFKEQ. V was clipped by 0 bases and J by 0 bases, with 5 bases between them. This CDR3 has 15 amino acids. The DNA for the CDR3 is TGTGCCAGCAGCCAAGACAGGGCGAACACCGGGGAGCTGTTTTTT. The encoded protein is CASSQDRANTGELFF.

This chain uses TRBV19 with TRBJ2-7; 7 bases align to TRBD1. The germline CDR1 and CDR2 sequences are LNHDA and SQIVND (reference sequence). J gave up 3 bases and V 5 bases, and 4 bases lay outside the gene matches. The length of the CDR3 is 13 residues. CDR3 region: CASSVRTGYEQYF. As DNA, the CDR3 is TGTGCCAGTAGTGTCCGGACAGGCTACGAGCAGTACTTC. Drawing the rest from reference TRBV19 and TRBJ2-7, the complete variable domain is DGGITQSPKYLFRKEGQNVTLSCEQNLNHDAMYWYRQDPGQGLRLIYYSQIVNDFQKGDIAEGYSVSREKKESFPLTVTSAQKNPTAFYLCASSVRTGYEQYFGPGTRLTVT.